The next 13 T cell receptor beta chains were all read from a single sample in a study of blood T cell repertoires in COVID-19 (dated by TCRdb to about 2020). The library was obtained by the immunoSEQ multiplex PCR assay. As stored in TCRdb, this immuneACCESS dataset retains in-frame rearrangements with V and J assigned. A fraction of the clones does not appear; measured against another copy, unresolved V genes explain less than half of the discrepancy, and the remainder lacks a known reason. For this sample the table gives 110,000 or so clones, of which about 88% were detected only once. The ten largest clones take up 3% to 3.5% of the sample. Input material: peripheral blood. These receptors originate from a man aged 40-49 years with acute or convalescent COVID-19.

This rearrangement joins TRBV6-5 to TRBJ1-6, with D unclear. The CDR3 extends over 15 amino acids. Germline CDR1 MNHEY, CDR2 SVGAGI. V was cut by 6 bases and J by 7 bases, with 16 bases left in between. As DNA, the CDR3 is TGTGCCAGCAGCAGGATCGGACGGGAAAATTCACCCCTCCACTTT. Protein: CASSRIGRENSPLHF.

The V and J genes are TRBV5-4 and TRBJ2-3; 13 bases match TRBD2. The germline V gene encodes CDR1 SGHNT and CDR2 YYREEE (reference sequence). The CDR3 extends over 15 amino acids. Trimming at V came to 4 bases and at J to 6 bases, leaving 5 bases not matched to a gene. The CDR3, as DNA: TGTGCCAGCAGCCCTGGACTAGCGGGGGCGGATACGCAGTATTTT. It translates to CASSPGLAGADTQYF.

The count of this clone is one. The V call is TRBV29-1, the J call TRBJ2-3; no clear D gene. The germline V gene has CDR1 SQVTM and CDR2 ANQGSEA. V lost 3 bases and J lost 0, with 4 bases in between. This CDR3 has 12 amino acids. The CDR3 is CSVDPSTDTQYF. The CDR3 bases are TGCAGCGTTGACCCTAGCACAGATACGCAGTATTTT.

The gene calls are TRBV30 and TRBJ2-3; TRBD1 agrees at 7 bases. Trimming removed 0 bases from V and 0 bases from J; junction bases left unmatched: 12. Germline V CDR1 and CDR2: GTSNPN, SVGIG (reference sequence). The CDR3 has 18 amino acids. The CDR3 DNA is TGTGCCTGGAGTGTACTATTCGGGACAGACTCAAGCACAGATACGCAGTATTTT. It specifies CAWSVLFGTDSSTDTQYF.

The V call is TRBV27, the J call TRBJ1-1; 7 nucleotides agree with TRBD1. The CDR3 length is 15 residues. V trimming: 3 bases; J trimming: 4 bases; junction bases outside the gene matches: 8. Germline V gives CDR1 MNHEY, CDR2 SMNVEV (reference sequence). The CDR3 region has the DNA TGTGCCAGCAGTTTCATCTCTTCAGGGGGCACTGAAGCTTTCTTT. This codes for CASSFISSGGTEAFF.

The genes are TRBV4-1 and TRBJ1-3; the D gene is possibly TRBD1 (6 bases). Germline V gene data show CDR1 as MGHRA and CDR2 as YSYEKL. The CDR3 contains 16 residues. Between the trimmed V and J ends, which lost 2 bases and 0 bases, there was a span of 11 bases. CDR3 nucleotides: TGCGCCAGCAGCCAACGGGTAGGGGGCTCTGGAAACACCATATATTTT. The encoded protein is CASSQRVGGSGNTIYF.

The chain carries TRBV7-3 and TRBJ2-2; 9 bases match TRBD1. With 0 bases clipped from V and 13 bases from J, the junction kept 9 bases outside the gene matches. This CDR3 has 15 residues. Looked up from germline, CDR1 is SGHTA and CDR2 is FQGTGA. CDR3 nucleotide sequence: TGTGCCAGCAGCTTAACTACCACAGGGGGCCCTCTGCTGTTTTTT. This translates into CASSLTTTGGPLLFF.

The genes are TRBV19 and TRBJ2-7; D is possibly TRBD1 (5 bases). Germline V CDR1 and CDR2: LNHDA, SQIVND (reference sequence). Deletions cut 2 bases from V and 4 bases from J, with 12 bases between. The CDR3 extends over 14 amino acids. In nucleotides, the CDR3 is TGTGCCAGTAGTATAAAAGTGGGGCAGTACGAGCAGTACTTC. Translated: CASSIKVGQYEQYF. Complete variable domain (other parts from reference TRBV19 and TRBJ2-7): DGGITQSPKYLFRKEGQNVTLSCEQNLNHDAMYWYRQDPGQGLRLIYYSQIVNDFQKGDIAEGYSVSREKKESFPLTVTSAQKNPTAFYLCASSIKVGQYEQYFGPGTRLTVT.

The CDR3 here is CAIRLTGEMNTEAFF. The CDR3 DNA follows: TGTGCCATCAGGTTGACAGGGGAGATGAACACTGAAGCTTTCTTT. The J gene is TRBJ1-1, the V gene TRBV10-3; TRBD1 matches at 8 bases. The germline gives CDR1 ENHRY, CDR2 SYGVKD. The trim removed 6 bases at V and 0 bases at J, leaving 6 bases unmatched. CDR3 length: 15 amino acids.

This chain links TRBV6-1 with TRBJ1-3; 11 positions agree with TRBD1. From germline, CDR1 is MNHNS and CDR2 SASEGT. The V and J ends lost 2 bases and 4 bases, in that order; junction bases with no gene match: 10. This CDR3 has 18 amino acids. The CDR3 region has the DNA TGTGCCAGCAGTGAATATTTCGGACAGGGGGCGCGGGGAAACACCATATATTTT. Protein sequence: CASSEYFGQGARGNTIYF.

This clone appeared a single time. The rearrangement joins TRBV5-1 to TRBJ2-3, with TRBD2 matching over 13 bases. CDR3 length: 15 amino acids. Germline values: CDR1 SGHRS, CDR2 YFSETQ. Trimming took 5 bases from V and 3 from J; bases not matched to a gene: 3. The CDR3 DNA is TGCGCCAGCAGTACTAGCGGGGGGGCTACAGATACGCAGTATTTT. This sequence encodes CASSTSGGATDTQYF.

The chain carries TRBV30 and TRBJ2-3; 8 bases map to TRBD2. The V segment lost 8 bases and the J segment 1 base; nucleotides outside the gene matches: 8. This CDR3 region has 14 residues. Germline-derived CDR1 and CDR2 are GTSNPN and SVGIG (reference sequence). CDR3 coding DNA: TGTGCCAGCCGCGGGGGGATCGGCACAGATACGCAGTATTTT. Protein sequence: CASRGGIGTDTQYF.

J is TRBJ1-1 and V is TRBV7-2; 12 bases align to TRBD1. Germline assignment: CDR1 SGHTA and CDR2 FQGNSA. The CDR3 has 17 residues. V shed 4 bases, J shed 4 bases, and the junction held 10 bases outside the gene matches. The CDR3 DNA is TGTGCCAGCAGCTCGTATGGGGACAGGGGGCTTAGCACTGAAGCTTTCTTT. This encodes CASSSYGDRGLSTEAFF.